These T cell receptor beta chains were read from a single sample in a study of T-cell memory formation after mild COVID-19. Each CDR3 protein gets one entry after TCRdb re-called the 5' RACE reads with MiXCR. This sample has 190,000 or so distinct CDR3 sequences, with roughly a tenth found just once. The sample taken for sequencing was PBMCs or a T cell subset sorted from them (not recorded which). The receptor set was obtained from a man aged 18 to 29 who had mild COVID-19 (a few samples of this study predate the infection). Cell type and time point are not known. The CDR3 runs from the conserved cysteine through the conserved F or W. A D gene is named only where the DNA matches it firmly. Size tells how often a clone was seen (once, few, many) or the class of an expanded clone, and some rows leave it out.

v_call,d_call,clone_size,j_call,cdr3_aa,cdr3_nt
TRBV18,.,.,TRBJ1-2,CASSPPSSLGLDYGYTF,TGTGCCAGCTCACCACCGTCCTCTCTCGGGTTGGACTATGGCTACACCTTC
TRBV7-3,.,.,TRBJ1-2,CASSLEGAYGYTF,TGTGCCAGCAGCTTAGAGGGCGCCTATGGCTACACCTTC
TRBV4-1,TRBD2,.,TRBJ2-2,CASSQRGMNTGELFF,TGCGCCAGCAGCCAGCGGGGGATGAACACCGGGGAGCTGTTTTTT
TRBV7-2,TRBD1,many,TRBJ2-5,CASSWDRGRETQYF,TGTGCCAGCAGTTGGGACAGGGGGCGAGAGACCCAGTACTTC
TRBV6-1,.,.,TRBJ2-1,CASRAQGGEQFF,TGTGCCAGCAGAGCCCAGGGAGGTGAGCAGTTCTTC
TRBV4-1,.,many,TRBJ1-2,CASSLGDVTGYTF,TGCGCCAGCAGCTTGGGGGACGTAACTGGCTACACCTTC
TRBV6-2/TRBV6-3,.,.,TRBJ1-1,CASTLHSLIEAFF,TGTGCCAGCACACTGCATTCACTAATTGAAGCTTTCTTT
TRBV4-2,.,.,TRBJ1-2,CASSQGLGYNYGYTF,TGTGCCAGCAGCCAAGGACTGGGATATAACTATGGCTACACCTTC
TRBV2,.,.,TRBJ2-3,CASSTEYTDTQYF,TGTGCCAGCAGTACAGAGTACACAGATACGCAGTATTTT
TRBV4-1,.,few,TRBJ1-5,CASSRNPTATYQPQHF,TGCGCCAGCAGCCGCAACCCGACAGCTACCTATCAGCCCCAGCATTTT
TRBV3-1,.,few,TRBJ1-1,CASSRNRGKDTEAFF,TGTGCCAGCAGCCGCAACCGGGGGAAAGACACTGAAGCTTTCTTT
TRBV5-1,.,few,TRBJ2-2,CASSLRGPRGTGELFF,TGCGCCAGCAGCTTAAGAGGGCCGCGAGGCACCGGGGAGCTGTTTTTT
TRBV6-2/TRBV6-3,TRBD1,.,TRBJ2-1,CASSSGGSYNEQFF,TGTGCCAGCAGTTCAGGGGGCTCTTACAATGAGCAGTTCTTC
TRBV25-1,.,few,TRBJ1-2,CASSDRANYGYTF,TGTGCCAGCTCGGACCGGGCTAACTATGGCTACACCTTC
TRBV12-3/TRBV12-4,.,few,TRBJ1-1,CASVGNNVGNAEAFF,TGTGCCAGCGTCGGAAACAACGTGGGGAACGCTGAAGCTTTCTTT
TRBV7-2,.,.,TRBJ2-3,CASSQQGQTDTQYF,TGTGCCAGCAGCCAACAGGGCCAAACAGATACGCAGTATTTT
TRBV4-3,.,.,TRBJ2-3,CASSQTPPGTYTDTQYF,TGCGCCAGCAGCCAAACCCCACCAGGGACCTACACAGATACGCAGTATTTT
TRBV6-4,.,many,TRBJ1-2,CASSSDSYGYTF,TGTGCCAGCAGTTCGGACAGCTATGGCTACACCTTC
TRBV5-5,.,many,TRBJ2-7,CASSMITSGTYEQYF,TGTGCCAGCAGCATGATTACGTCCGGGACCTACGAGCAGTACTTC
TRBV3-1,TRBD2,many,TRBJ2-1,CASGGVGNEQFF,TGTGCCAGCGGGGGGGTGGGAAATGAGCAGTTCTTC
TRBV5-1,.,.,TRBJ1-2,CASTEKGGAYGYTF,TGCGCCAGCACCGAGAAAGGGGGGGCCTATGGCTACACCTTC
TRBV7-9,.,.,TRBJ1-2,CAIGSGYTF,TGTGCCATCGGGAGTGGCTACACCTTC
TRBV7-2,.,many,TRBJ1-1,CASSDGIPEKAFF,TGTGCCAGCAGCGACGGGATTCCTGAGAAAGCTTTCTTT
TRBV20-1,TRBD1,few,TRBJ1-5,CSARGRQGVRPQHF,TGCAGTGCTAGAGGCCGACAGGGAGTAAGACCCCAGCATTTT
TRBV5-6,TRBD2,many,TRBJ2-5,CASDTGGRETQYF,TGTGCCAGCGACACGGGGGGTCGGGAGACCCAGTACTTC
TRBV24-1,.,.,TRBJ1-1,CATSEPYGNIIF,TGTGCCACCAGTGAGCCTTATGGGAATATAATCTTT
TRBV7-2,.,.,TRBJ2-1,CASQGMGEQFF,TGTGCCAGCCAGGGGATGGGTGAGCAGTTCTTC
TRBV9,.,.,TRBJ2-7,CASSPYLGLPAYEQYF,TGTGCCAGCAGCCCCTATCTGGGACTCCCGGCCTACGAGCAGTACTTC
TRBV5-1,.,many,TRBJ2-2,CASSLSGYSNTGELFF,TGCGCCAGCAGCTTGAGCGGCTACTCTAACACCGGGGAGCTGTTTTTT
TRBV4-1,.,.,TRBJ1-1,CASRRGGGANTEAFF,TGCGCCAGCAGACGCGGGGGGGGAGCGAACACTGAAGCTTTCTTT
TRBV24-1,TRBD2,many,TRBJ2-2,CATSDRGGRAGELFF,TGTGCCACCAGTGACCGCGGCGGGAGGGCCGGGGAGCTGTTTTTT
TRBV4-1,TRBD2,.,TRBJ2-1,CASSATSGGSYNEQFF,TGCGCCAGCAGCGCGACTAGCGGGGGCTCCTACAATGAGCAGTTCTTC
TRBV7-2,.,many,TRBJ1-5,CASSLSRHQPQHF,TGTGCCAGCAGCCTAAGCCGGCATCAGCCCCAGCATTTT
TRBV6-6,.,.,TRBJ2-7,CASSYHYLDPEQYF,TGTGCCAGCAGTTACCACTACCTAGACCCGGAGCAGTACTTC
TRBV12-3/TRBV12-4,.,few,TRBJ1-6,CASSLVQGGNSPLHF,TGTGCCAGCAGTTTAGTACAGGGCGGCAATTCACCCCTCCACTTT
TRBV18,.,.,TRBJ2-5,CASSPPSGETQYF,TGTGCCAGCTCACCACCTTCAGGGGAGACCCAGTACTTC
TRBV10-3,.,.,TRBJ1-2,CAISESRRVSYGYTF,TGTGCCATCAGTGAGTCGCGGCGGGTGAGCTATGGCTACACCTTC
TRBV6-5,.,few,TRBJ2-6,CASSYAGNSGANVLTF,TGTGCCAGCAGTTACGCAGGGAACTCTGGGGCCAACGTCCTGACTTTC
TRBV29-1,.,.,TRBJ1-2,CSGWTASYGYTF,TGCAGCGGCTGGACGGCCAGCTATGGCTACACCTTC
TRBV3-1,.,.,TRBJ1-1,CASSQEGARVAFF,TGTGCCAGCAGCCAAGAGGGGGCCCGGGTAGCTTTCTTT
TRBV5-1,.,few,TRBJ1-4,CASSPRERTDEKLFF,TGCGCCAGCAGCCCAAGGGAGAGAACGGATGAAAAACTGTTTTTT
TRBV4-3,TRBD1,many,TRBJ2-1,CASSQVGTGPNEQFF,TGCGCCAGCAGCCAAGTGGGGACAGGGCCCAATGAGCAGTTCTTC
TRBV7-2,.,many,TRBJ2-6,CASSLRGPLTF,TGTGCCAGCAGCTTACGAGGGCCCTTGACTTTC
TRBV9,.,few,TRBJ2-2,CASSVGVFSTGELFF,TGTGCCAGCAGCGTAGGCGTCTTTTCCACCGGGGAGCTGTTTTTT
TRBV19,TRBD1,few,TRBJ1-6,CASSPGTGYNSPLHF,TGTGCCAGTAGTCCCGGGACAGGCTATAATTCACCCCTCCACTTT
TRBV4-1,.,few,TRBJ1-1,CASSPVGASMNTEAFF,TGCGCCAGCAGCCCGGTGGGTGCCAGCATGAACACTGAAGCTTTCTTT
TRBV20-1,.,many,TRBJ2-4,CSARDLGALAKNIQYF,TGCAGTGCTAGAGATTTGGGGGCCCTAGCCAAAAACATTCAGTACTTC
TRBV6-5,.,.,TRBJ2-2,CASSTVKTGNTGELFF,TGTGCCAGCAGTACCGTAAAGACAGGAAACACCGGGGAGCTGTTTTTT